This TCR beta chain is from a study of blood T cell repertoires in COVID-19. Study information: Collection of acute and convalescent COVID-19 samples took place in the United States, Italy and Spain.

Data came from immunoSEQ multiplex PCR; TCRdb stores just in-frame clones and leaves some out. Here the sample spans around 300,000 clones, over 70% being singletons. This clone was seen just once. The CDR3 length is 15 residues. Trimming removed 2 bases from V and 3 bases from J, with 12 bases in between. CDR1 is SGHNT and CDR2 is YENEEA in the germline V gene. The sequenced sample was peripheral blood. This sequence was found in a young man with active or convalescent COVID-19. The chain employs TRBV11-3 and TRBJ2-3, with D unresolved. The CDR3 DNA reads TGTGCCAGCAGCTTACCAACACAGACAACAGATACGCAGTATTTT. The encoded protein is CASSLPTQTTDTQYF.